This entry features one TCR beta chain sequence. The antigen is unknown. The data were taken from a study of a mutant IDH1 vaccine in newly diagnosed glioma. As for the study in general: First vaccine doses came 4-6 weeks after radiotherapy alone, or with temozolomide cycles. Standard pretreatment was either radiotherapy, temozolomide, or, for most, radiochemotherapy with temozolomide.

CDR3 length: 12 residues. Germline V CDR1 and CDR2: GTSNPN, SVGIG (reference sequence). The ends were cut back, 1 base at V and 6 bases at J, with 10 bases in the middle. The protocol was immunoSEQ multiplex PCR, while the TCRdb copy is restricted to in-frame clones and leaves out a portion. The sample holds approximately 60,000 clones, around 83% seen once. This sample's time point: week 47, end of study. Alongside topical imiquimod, each dose of vaccine comprised 300 ug of mutant IDH1 20-mer peptide. Patients came in for eight vaccinations, in weeks 1, 3, 5, 7, 11, 15, 19 and 23. This chain links TRBV30 with TRBJ2-7; no firm D call. The specimen comprised PBMCs, sampled from a glioma patient whose treatment included an IDH1 peptide vaccine. The TCR was taken from a woman between 50 and 59 years old with glioma. The CDR3 reads CAWSESSGEQYF. Written as DNA, the CDR3 is TGTGCCTGGAGTGAATCTAGTGGCGAGCAGTACTTC.